The clone carrying this T cell receptor beta chain is labeled medium-sized (0.01 to 0.1%). The germline V and J ends were trimmed by 0 bases and 2 bases, with 16 bases remaining between them. CDR1 and CDR2 (germline): SGDLS, YYNGEE. There are 17 residues in the CDR3. This sample stems from a study of graft-versus-host responses after intestinal transplantation. Study-level findings and limits: There were GvH clones found in recipient marrow, and some of them appeared first in ileum or blood.

Libraries were prepared by immunoSEQ multiplex PCR; TCRdb keeps only in-frame clonotypes and omits some of them. The sample carries 10,000 or so clones, roughly 27% recorded once. Cell sorting after the reaction yielded proliferating CFSE-low CD3+CD4+ and CD3+CD8+ responders. The clonotype was recovered from a human patient who received an intestinal transplant. The source material was alloreactive CD4+ T cells from a mixed lymphocyte reaction culture, sampled before intestinal transplant. The subset denotes: CFSE-low proliferating T cells sorted from approximately 6-day pre-transplant mixed lymphocyte reaction (GvH or HvG direction). The chain couples TRBV9 to TRBJ2-3; TRBD2 might be the D (6 bases). CDR3 residues: CASSVAFPGELTDTQYF. The CDR3 DNA is TGTGCCAGCAGCGTAGCCTTTCCGGGAGAGCTCACAGATACGCAGTATTTT.